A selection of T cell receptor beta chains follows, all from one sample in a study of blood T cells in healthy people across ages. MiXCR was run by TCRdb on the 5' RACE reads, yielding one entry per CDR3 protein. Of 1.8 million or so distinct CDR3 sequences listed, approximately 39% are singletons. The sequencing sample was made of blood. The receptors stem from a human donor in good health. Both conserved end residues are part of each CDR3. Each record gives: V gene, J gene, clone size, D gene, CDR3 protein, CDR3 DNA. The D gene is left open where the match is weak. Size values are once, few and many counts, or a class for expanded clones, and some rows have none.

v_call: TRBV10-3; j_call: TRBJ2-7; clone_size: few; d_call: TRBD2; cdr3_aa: CAITSGGTYEQYF; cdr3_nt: TGTGCCATCACGAGCGGGGGAACCTACGAGCAGTACTTC
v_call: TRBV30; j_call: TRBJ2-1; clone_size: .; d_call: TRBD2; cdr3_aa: CAWSPGLAGNEQFF; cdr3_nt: TGTGCCTGGAGTCCCGGACTAGCGGGGAATGAGCAGTTCTTC
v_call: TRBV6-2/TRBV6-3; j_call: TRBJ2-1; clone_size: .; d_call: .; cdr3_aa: CASSYFGVGNEQFF; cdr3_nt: TGTGCCAGCAGTTACTTCGGGGTAGGGAATGAGCAGTTCTTC
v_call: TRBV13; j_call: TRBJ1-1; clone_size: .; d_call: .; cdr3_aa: CASSLPPIEAFF; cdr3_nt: TGTGCCAGCAGCTTACCTCCTATTGAAGCTTTCTTT
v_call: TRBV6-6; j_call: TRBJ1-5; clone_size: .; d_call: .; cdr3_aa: CASLQGRNQPQHF; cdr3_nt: TGTGCCAGCCTACAGGGAAGGAATCAGCCCCAGCATTTT
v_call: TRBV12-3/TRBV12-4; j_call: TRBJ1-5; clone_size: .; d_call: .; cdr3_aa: CASSFDLSSEPQHF; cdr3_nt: TGTGCCAGCAGCTTTGACCTGTCATCGGAGCCCCAGCATTTT
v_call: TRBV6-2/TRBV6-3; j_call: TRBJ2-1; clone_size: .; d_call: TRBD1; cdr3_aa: CASSYNGQGTNRGEQFF; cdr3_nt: TGTGCCAGCAGTTATAATGGACAGGGGACTAATAGGGGTGAGCAGTTCTTC
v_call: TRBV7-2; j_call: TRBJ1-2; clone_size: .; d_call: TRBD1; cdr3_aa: CASSPDRGRFSYGYTF; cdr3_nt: TGTGCCAGCAGCCCGGACAGGGGGCGCTTTAGCTATGGCTACACCTTC
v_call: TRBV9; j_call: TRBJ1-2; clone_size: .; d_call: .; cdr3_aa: CASSVSSGYDYTF; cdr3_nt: TGTGCCAGCAGCGTCTCCTCCGGCTATGACTACACCTTC
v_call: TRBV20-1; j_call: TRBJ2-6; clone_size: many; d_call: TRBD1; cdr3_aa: CSALQGGSGANVLTF; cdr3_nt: TGCAGTGCTCTACAGGGGGGCTCTGGGGCCAACGTCCTGACTTTC
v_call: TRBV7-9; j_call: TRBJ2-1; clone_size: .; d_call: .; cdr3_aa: CASSSSLSAEQFF; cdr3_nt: TGTGCCAGCAGCTCGAGTCTTAGCGCAGAGCAGTTCTTC
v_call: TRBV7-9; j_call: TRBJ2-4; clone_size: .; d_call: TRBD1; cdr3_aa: CASSSSKGQGYWAQYF; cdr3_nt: TGTGCCAGCAGCTCTAGTAAGGGACAGGGGTATTGGGCGCAGTACTTC
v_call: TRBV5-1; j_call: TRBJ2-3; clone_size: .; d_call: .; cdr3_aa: CASSLKGRVTDTQYF; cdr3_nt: TGCGCCAGCAGCTTGAAGGGCAGGGTCACAGATACGCAGTATTTT